This T cell receptor beta chain was recorded in a study of blood T cell repertoires in COVID-19. Study context: In each case, the material was cDNA or gDNA derived from T cells, B-cell-depleted T cells, or PBMCs.

In the original processing: The assay estimated nucleated cells by amplifying reference gene primers. Data came from immunoSEQ multiplex PCR; TCRdb stores just in-frame clones and leaves some out. The DNA was the basis for D and trimming; V, J and clone size are from that table. The table lists under 300,000 clones, around 84% of them singletons. This CDR3 spans 17 amino acids. This receptor was taken from a woman between 18 and 29 years old with acute or convalescent COVID-19. Sample: peripheral blood. The chain links TRBV21-1 to TRBJ2-3; the DNA was not used to check the table's D call, TRBD2. TRBV21-1 is a pseudogene. This chain's CDR3 is CASSKPPLAALSDTQYF. The CDR3 DNA is TGTGCCAGCAGCAAGCCTCCACTAGCGGCCCTATCAGATACGCAGTATTTT.